Each of the 11 T cell receptor beta chains below was sequenced from the same sample in a study of blood T cell repertoires in COVID-19. Libraries were prepared by immunoSEQ multiplex PCR; TCRdb keeps only in-frame clonotypes and omits some of them. This sample has more than 300,000 clones; approximately 88% occur once, and the top ten carry approximately 1.6%. Sequencing was done on a sample of peripheral blood. Receptor source: a woman in her twenties or thirties with COVID-19, enrolled during active disease.

The rearrangement joins TRBV27 to TRBJ2-1; D may be TRBD1 (5 bases). Trimming took off 2 bases at V and 5 bases at J, with 16 bases between the two ends. The CDR3 is 16 residues long. CDR1 is MNHEY and CDR2 is SMNVEV in the germline V gene (reference sequence). The CDR3 reads CASSLLPTVTDNEQFF. The DNA of the CDR3 is TGTGCCAGCAGTTTACTCCCGACAGTGACCGACAATGAGCAGTTCTTC.

The chain recombines TRBV2 with TRBJ1-5, with a weak D call TRBD1 (6 bases). The germline CDR1 and CDR2 sequences are SNHLY and FYNNEI. V was trimmed by 3 bases and J by 2 bases, leaving 14 bases between them. This CDR3 is 16 amino acids long. CDR3 region: CASSDILDRRNQPQHF. CDR3 bases: TGTGCCAGCAGTGATATCTTGGACAGACGCAATCAGCCCCAGCATTTT.

The chain uses TRBV9 and TRBJ2-7; TRBD2 aligns across 10 bases. Germline-derived CDR1 and CDR2 are SGDLS and YYNGEE. This CDR3 is 16 amino acids long. Trimming at V came to 0 bases and at J to 5 bases, leaving 8 bases not matched to a gene. The CDR3 reads CASSVGNLAGADEQYF. CDR3 nucleotides: TGTGCCAGCAGCGTAGGGAATCTAGCGGGGGCCGACGAGCAGTACTTC.

This clone came up once. The V gene is TRBV7-2, the J gene TRBJ2-7, with 8 bases fitting TRBD1. The V segment lost 1 base and the J segment 5 bases; nucleotides outside the gene matches: 4. The CDR3 runs 14 residues. Germline loops: CDR1 SGHTA, CDR2 FQGNSA. CDR3 amino acids: CASSLGTGMHEQYV. CDR3 nucleotides: TGTGCCAGCAGCTTAGGGACAGGGATGCACGAGCAGTACGTC.

The genes are TRBV7-9 and TRBJ2-2; D not resolved. Trimming removed 5 bases at V and 5 bases at J, with 9 bases between. The CDR3 consists of 13 residues. Per the germline V gene, CDR1 is SEHNR and CDR2 is FQNEAQ (reference sequence). The CDR3 spells CASSQVVTGELFF. The CDR3 DNA reads as TGTGCCAGCAGCCAGGTGGTAACCGGGGAGCTGTTTTTT.

This chain joins TRBV7-2 and TRBJ1-2; no firm D call. V was shortened by 1 base and J by 4 bases, with 13 bases between the two germline ends. The length of the CDR3 is 15 residues. Germline V gene sequence: CDR1 SGHTA, CDR2 FQGNSA. The CDR3 loop is CASSLVPGKVYGYTF. For the CDR3, the DNA is TGTGCCAGCAGCTTAGTCCCGGGGAAGGTCTATGGCTACACCTTC.

The V gene is TRBV10-3, the J gene TRBJ1-2; 7 nucleotides line up with TRBD1. J lost 8 bases, V lost 4 bases, and 7 bases had no gene match. Germline V gene sequence: CDR1 ENHRY, CDR2 SYGVKD. The CDR3 is 13 residues long. DNA of the CDR3: TGTGCCATCAGTGTCCGACAGGGTGACGGCTACACCTTC. Residues: CAISVRQGDGYTF.

The rearrangement uses TRBV28 and TRBJ1-3, with 9 nucleotides matching TRBD1. Trimming at V came to 4 bases and at J to 3 bases, leaving 7 bases not matched to a gene. This CDR3 contains 16 residues. Germline CDR1 reads MDHEN; CDR2 reads SYDVKM. The CDR3 protein is CASSSSGQGFGNTIYF. In DNA form, the CDR3 reads TGTGCCAGCAGTTCGTCGGGACAGGGTTTTGGAAACACCATATATTTT. Supplemented by reference TRBV28 and TRBJ1-3, the full variable domain reads DVKVTQSSRYLVKRTGEKVFLECVQDMDHENMFWYRQDPGLGLRLIYFSYDVKMKEKGDIPEGYSVSREKKERFSLILESASTNQTSMYLCASSSSGQGFGNTIYFGEGSWLTVV.

The DNA for the CDR3 is TGTGCCAGCAGTGAAGGCAGGGAAACCCTTCTAAGTAATGAGCAGTTCTTC. Protein product: CASSEGRETLLSNEQFF. This chain connects TRBV2 to TRBJ2-1, with D tentatively TRBD1 (5 bases). The germline V gene has CDR1 SNHLY and CDR2 FYNNEI. The CDR3 has 17 residues. Deletions cut 1 base from V and 7 bases from J, with 20 bases between. The whole variable domain, filled in from reference TRBV2 and TRBJ2-1, reads EPEVTQTPSHQVTQMGQEVILRCVPISNHLYFYWYRQILGQKVEFLVSFYNNEISEKSEIFDDQFSVERPDGSNFTLKIRSTKLEDSAMYFCASSEGRETLLSNEQFFGPGTRLTVL.

Concerning this clone itself: Other DNA sequences in the same sample also yield this CDR3. This sequence joins TRBV4-2 and TRBJ2-7; 10 nucleotides line up with TRBD1. Germline assignment: CDR1 LGHNA and CDR2 YNFKEQ. The CDR3 has 15 residues. V dropped 1 base and J dropped 0; count of bases not matched to a gene: 0. The CDR3 region has the DNA TGTGCCAGCAGCCAAGGGGACAGGGGCTCCTACGAGCAGTACTTC. The encoded protein is CASSQGDRGSYEQYF.

The chain joins TRBV6-6 to TRBJ1-2; weak D call: TRBD1 (5 bases). Germline V gene lookup returns CDR1 MNHNY and CDR2 SVGAGI (reference sequence). V lost 7 bases, J lost 0 bases, and 12 bases lay in between. This CDR3 has 14 amino acids. This CDR3 is CASNNGGANYGYTF. CDR3 nucleotides: TGTGCCAGCAACAACGGGGGAGCTAACTATGGCTACACCTTC.